Presented here are 20 T cell receptor beta chains from one specimen sequenced in a study of long-term antiretroviral therapy in people with HIV. Survey level was the resolution at which the v3.0 immunoSEQ assay ran. Here immunoSEQ multiplex PCR was the method, and the copy in TCRdb shows in-frame clones only, minus some. The sample carries about 50,000 clones, about 86% recorded once. Here the sequenced sample was unsorted PBMCs, taken 0.8 years after starting antiretroviral therapy. These receptors were collected from a woman aged 18 to 35 with HIV.

This clone was counted a few times. This rearrangement joins TRBV7-2 to TRBJ1-5; 7 nucleotides line up with TRBD1. Germline values: CDR1 SGHTA, CDR2 FQGNSA. V shed 5 bases, J shed 5 bases, and the junction held 9 bases outside the gene matches. This CDR3 is built from 15 residues. The CDR3 coding sequence is TGTGCCAGCAGCGATCCCCACGGGACAGATCAGCCCCAGCATTTT. This gives the protein CASSDPHGTDQPQHF.

V and J are TRBV10-1 and TRBJ2-7, with D perhaps matching TRBD2 (5 bases). Germline V gives CDR1 WNHNN, CDR2 SYGVQD (reference sequence). V was shortened by 6 bases and J by 1 base, with 10 bases between the two germline ends. The CDR3 has 13 residues. CDR3 nucleotides: TGCGCCAGCAGCGCCGGACTTTCCTACGAGCAGTACTTC. Translated, it gives CASSAGLSYEQYF.

J is TRBJ2-1 and V is TRBV6-1; weak D call: TRBD1 (6 bases). Trimming removed 8 bases from V and 5 bases from J, with 19 bases in between. The CDR3 has 15 residues. CDR1 and CDR2 (germline): MNHNS, SASEGT. Here the CDR3 reads CASREDRREDNEQFF. The CDR3 bases are TGTGCCAGCCGAGAGGACAGAAGAGAAGACAATGAGCAGTTCTTC.

The chain joins TRBV29-1 to TRBJ2-5, with D maybe TRBD1 (5 bases). The CDR3 runs 15 residues. Deletions cut 3 bases from V and 1 base from J, with 15 bases between. Germline lookup yields CDR1 SQVTM and CDR2 ANQGSEA. The CDR3 protein is CSVEYTRVGQETQYF. In nucleotides, the CDR3 is TGCAGCGTTGAGTACACCAGGGTGGGCCAAGAGACCCAGTACTTC.

This sequence joins TRBV7-2 and TRBJ2-3; 8 nucleotides agree with TRBD2. The ends lost 5 bases at V and 2 bases at J; junction bases unmatched: 9. Germline-derived CDR1 and CDR2 are SGHTA and FQGNSA. CDR3 size: 16 residues. The CDR3 is CASSGLSGLATDTQYF. The CDR3 DNA reads as TGTGCCAGCAGCGGCCTTTCTGGACTAGCCACAGATACGCAGTATTTT.

In its sample, this clone was seen many times. This chain connects TRBV7-9 to TRBJ1-1; no clear D. The germline CDR1 and CDR2 sequences are SEHNR and FQNEAQ (reference sequence). The V end was cut by 5 bases, the J end by 1 base, with 11 bases between. The CDR3 extends over 14 amino acids. The CDR3 protein is CASSRASRNTEAFF. DNA for the CDR3: TGTGCCAGCAGCAGGGCCTCAAGGAACACTGAAGCTTTCTTT.

The chain links TRBV4-1 to TRBJ2-7; 13 bases align to TRBD2. The germline V gene encodes CDR1 MGHRA and CDR2 YSYEKL. This CDR3 has 16 amino acids. V was clipped by 3 bases and J by 5 bases; unmatched bases: 7. The DNA for the CDR3 is TGCGCCAGCAGCCACCCCGGGACTAGCGGGAAGGACGAGCAGTACTTC. It specifies CASSHPGTSGKDEQYF.

The chain recombines TRBV9 with TRBJ2-4, with TRBD2 identical over 9 bases. This CDR3 comprises 15 residues. Trimming took 0 bases from V and 8 from J; bases not matched to a gene: 6. The germline CDR1 and CDR2 sequences are SGDLS and YYNGEE. CDR3 DNA: TGTGCCAGCAGCGTAGATGGTAGCGGGAGTGACATTCAGTACTTC. This translates into CASSVDGSGSDIQYF.

The rearrangement links TRBV28 to TRBJ1-1, with D perhaps TRBD1 (6 bases). Germline-derived CDR1 and CDR2 are MDHEN and SYDVKM. Trimming took off 7 bases at V and 1 base at J, with 16 bases between the two ends. There are 15 residues in the CDR3. The CDR3 reads CASTGAGDPNTEAFF. The CDR3, as DNA: TGTGCCAGCACGGGGGCCGGCGATCCGAACACTGAAGCTTTCTTT.

This rearrangement joins TRBV28 to TRBJ1-2; no reliable D call. This CDR3 has 13 amino acids. V was trimmed by 3 bases and J by 6 bases, leaving 11 bases between them. CDR1 is MDHEN and CDR2 is SYDVKM in the germline V gene. The CDR3 loop is CASSFPNTDGYTF. The CDR3 region has the DNA TGTGCCAGCAGTTTCCCCAATACCGATGGCTACACCTTC.

The gene calls are TRBV10-3 and TRBJ2-7; D unclear. The CDR3 totals 11 residues. Germline V CDR1 and CDR2: ENHRY, SYGVKD. V was shortened by 6 bases and J by 3 bases, with 6 bases between the two germline ends. The CDR3: CAIRTDYEQYF. In DNA, the CDR3 is TGTGCCATCAGGACCGACTACGAGCAGTACTTC.

This clone has just a few counts. This chain joins TRBV11-2 and TRBJ2-3; 9 nucleotides line up with TRBD2. With 2 bases clipped from V and 5 bases from J, the junction kept 8 bases outside the gene matches. Germline assignment: CDR1 SGHAT and CDR2 FQNNGV. The CDR3 is made up of 16 amino acids. CDR3 region: CASSLFAGGPGDTQYF. In DNA, the CDR3 is TGTGCCAGCAGCTTATTCGCGGGAGGGCCGGGAGATACGCAGTATTTT.

This chain connects TRBV27 to TRBJ2-7; D perhaps matches TRBD2 (5 bases). The CDR3 contains 12 residues. The ends were cut back, 9 bases at V and 5 bases at J, with 14 bases in the middle. The V gene's germline CDR1 is MNHEY and CDR2 SMNVEV (reference sequence). CDR3 in DNA: TGTGCCAGTCGAGCTTCTAGCCACGAGCAGTACTTC. It encodes CASRASSHEQYF.

On this clone itself: The same CDR3 can be traced to other DNA sequences in this sample. The V gene is TRBV6-1, the J gene TRBJ1-2; D gene ambiguous. V gave up 7 bases and J gave up 9 bases, with 12 bases separating them. In germline, CDR1 is MNHNS, CDR2 SASEGT. The length of the CDR3 is 11 residues. CDR3 sequence: CASMGRWSYTF. CDR3 nucleotide sequence: TGTGCCAGCATGGGGAGGTGGAGCTACACCTTC.

J is TRBJ2-1 and V is TRBV10-3, with D hard to call. Trimming left V 4 bases short and J 6 bases short, with 7 bases between. The CDR3 runs 12 residues. Germline values: CDR1 ENHRY, CDR2 SYGVKD. The CDR3 protein is CAISVVSNEQFF. CDR3 DNA: TGTGCCATCAGTGTGGTCTCCAATGAGCAGTTCTTC.

J is TRBJ2-2 and V is TRBV6-5, with 9 bases aligning to TRBD1. This CDR3 is built from 16 residues. V was clipped by 4 bases and J by 2 bases; unmatched bases: 5. Germline V gene sequence: CDR1 MNHEY, CDR2 SVGAGI. The CDR3 protein is CASSSNRGRNTGELFF. DNA of the CDR3: TGTGCCAGCAGTTCGAACAGGGGGCGCAACACCGGGGAGCTGTTTTTT.

The sample holds a few counts of this clone. The gene calls are TRBV2 and TRBJ1-5; unclear D gene. CDR3 length equals 16 residues. V lost 6 bases and J lost 2, with 17 bases in between. Per the germline V gene, CDR1 is SNHLY and CDR2 is FYNNEI. The CDR3: CASRGPDGRGNQPQHF. The CDR3 bases are TGTGCCAGCAGAGGTCCGGACGGCCGTGGCAATCAGCCCCAGCATTTT.

The chain carries TRBV7-9 and TRBJ2-5; no clear D gene. Germline loops: CDR1 SEHNR, CDR2 FQNEAQ (reference sequence). V was trimmed by 1 base and J by 11 bases, leaving 14 bases between them. CDR3 length: 13 residues. DNA for the CDR3: TGTGCCAGCAGCTTAGGCCAGGTCTTTTATCAGTACTTC. It yields the protein CASSLGQVFYQYF.

As to this clone: At one end, the junction sequence differs from germline, possibly due to a read error. This rearrangement joins TRBV7-6 to TRBJ1-4; possibly TRBD1 for D (6 bases). The CDR3 has 17 amino acids. CDR1 is SGHVS, CDR2 FNYEAQ, per germline. This CDR3 reads CASSLKERGRENVKLFF. The CDR3 DNA reads as TGTGCCAGCAGCTTAAAGGAAAGGGGGAGGGAAAATGTAAAACTGTTTTTT.

V gene TRBV19 combines with J gene TRBJ1-5; 7 nucleotides match TRBD1. J was trimmed by 2 bases and V by 3 bases; bases with no gene match: 4. Germline-derived CDR1 and CDR2 are LNHDA and SQIVND (reference sequence). This CDR3 has 15 amino acids. CDR3 nucleotide sequence: TGTGCCAGTAGTATGGGGACAGCGGGCAATCAGCCCCAGCATTTT. Its protein product is CASSMGTAGNQPQHF.